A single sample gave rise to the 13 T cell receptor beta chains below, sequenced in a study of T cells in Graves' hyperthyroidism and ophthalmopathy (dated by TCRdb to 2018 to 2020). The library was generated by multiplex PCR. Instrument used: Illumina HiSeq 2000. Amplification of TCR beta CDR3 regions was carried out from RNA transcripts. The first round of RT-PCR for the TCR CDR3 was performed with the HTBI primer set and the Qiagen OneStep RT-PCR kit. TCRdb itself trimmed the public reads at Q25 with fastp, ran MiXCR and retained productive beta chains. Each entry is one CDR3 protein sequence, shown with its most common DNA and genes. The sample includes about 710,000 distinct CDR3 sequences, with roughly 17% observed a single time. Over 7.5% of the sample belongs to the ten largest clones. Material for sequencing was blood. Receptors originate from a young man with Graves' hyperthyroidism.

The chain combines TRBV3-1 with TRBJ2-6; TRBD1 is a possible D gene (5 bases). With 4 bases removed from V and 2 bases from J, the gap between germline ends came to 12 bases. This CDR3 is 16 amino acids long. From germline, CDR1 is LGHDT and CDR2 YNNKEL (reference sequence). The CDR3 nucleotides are TGTGCCAGCAGCCCCACAGGACCAGCTGGGGCCAACGTCCTGACTTTC. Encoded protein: CASSPTGPAGANVLTF.

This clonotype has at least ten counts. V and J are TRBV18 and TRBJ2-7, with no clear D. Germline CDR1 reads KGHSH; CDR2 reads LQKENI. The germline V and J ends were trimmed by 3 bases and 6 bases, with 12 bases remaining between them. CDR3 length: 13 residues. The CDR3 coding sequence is TGTGCCAGCTCACCCTCCACACCGCTCGAGCAGTACTTC. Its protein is CASSPSTPLEQYF.

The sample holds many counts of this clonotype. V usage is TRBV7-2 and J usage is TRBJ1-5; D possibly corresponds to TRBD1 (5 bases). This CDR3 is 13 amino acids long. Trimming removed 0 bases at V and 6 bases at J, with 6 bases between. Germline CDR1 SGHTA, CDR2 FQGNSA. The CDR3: CASSLAGAQPQHF. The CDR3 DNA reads TGTGCCAGCAGCTTAGCAGGGGCTCAGCCCCAGCATTTT.

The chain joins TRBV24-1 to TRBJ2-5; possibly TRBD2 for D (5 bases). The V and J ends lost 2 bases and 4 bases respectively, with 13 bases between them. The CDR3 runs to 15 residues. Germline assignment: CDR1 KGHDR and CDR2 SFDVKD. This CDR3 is CATSDWTGKGETQYF. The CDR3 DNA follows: TGTGCCACCAGTGATTGGACCGGGAAGGGAGAGACCCAGTACTTC.

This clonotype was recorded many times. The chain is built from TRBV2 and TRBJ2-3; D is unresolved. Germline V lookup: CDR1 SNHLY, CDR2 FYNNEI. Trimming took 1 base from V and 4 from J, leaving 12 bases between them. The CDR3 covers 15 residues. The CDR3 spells CASSEGPALPDTQYF. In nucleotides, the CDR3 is TGTGCCAGCAGTGAAGGTCCAGCCCTCCCAGATACGCAGTATTTT.

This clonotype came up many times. The CDR3 spells CASPPSVLMDEQFF. CDR3 bases: TGTGCCAGCCCCCCCAGCGTACTTATGGATGAGCAGTTCTTC. The chain couples TRBV28 to TRBJ2-1; D gene uncertain. Trimming removed 8 bases from V and 8 bases from J, with 19 bases in between. Germline values: CDR1 MDHEN, CDR2 SYDVKM. The CDR3 sequence is 14 residues long.

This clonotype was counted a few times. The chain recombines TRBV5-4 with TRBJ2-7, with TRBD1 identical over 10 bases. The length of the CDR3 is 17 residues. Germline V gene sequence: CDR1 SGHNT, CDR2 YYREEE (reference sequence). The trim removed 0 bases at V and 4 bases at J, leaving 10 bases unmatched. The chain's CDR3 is CASSLGVTGTGEYEQYF. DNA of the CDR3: TGTGCCAGCAGCTTGGGGGTTACCGGGACAGGGGAATACGAGCAGTACTTC. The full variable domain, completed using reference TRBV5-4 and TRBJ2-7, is ETGVTQSPTHLIKTRGQQVTLRCSSQSGHNTVSWYQQALGQGPQFIFQYYREEENGRGNFPPRFSGLQFPNYSSELNVNALELDDSALYLCASSLGVTGTGEYEQYFGPGTRLTVT.

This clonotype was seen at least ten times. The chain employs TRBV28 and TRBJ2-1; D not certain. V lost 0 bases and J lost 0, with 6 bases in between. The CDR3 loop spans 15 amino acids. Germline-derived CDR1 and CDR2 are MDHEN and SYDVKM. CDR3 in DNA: TGTGCCAGCAGTTTATGGGGCAACTCCTACAATGAGCAGTTCTTC. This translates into CASSLWGNSYNEQFF.

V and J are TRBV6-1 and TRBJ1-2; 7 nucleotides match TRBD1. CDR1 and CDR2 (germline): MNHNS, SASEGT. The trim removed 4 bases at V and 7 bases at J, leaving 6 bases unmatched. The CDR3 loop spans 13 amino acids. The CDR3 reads CASSAPRGAGYTF. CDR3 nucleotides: TGTGCCAGCAGTGCCCCCAGGGGGGCTGGCTACACCTTC.

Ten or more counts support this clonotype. The CDR3 loop reads CASSLSRGGLGTEAFF. The DNA for the CDR3 is TGTGCCAGCAGTTTGTCCCGGGGGGGGCTGGGCACTGAAGCTTTCTTT. The chain couples TRBV12-3 or TRBV12-4 to TRBJ1-1; a weak D match, TRBD1 (6 bases). This CDR3 is 16 amino acids long. Trimming removed 3 bases at V and 4 bases at J, with 18 bases between.

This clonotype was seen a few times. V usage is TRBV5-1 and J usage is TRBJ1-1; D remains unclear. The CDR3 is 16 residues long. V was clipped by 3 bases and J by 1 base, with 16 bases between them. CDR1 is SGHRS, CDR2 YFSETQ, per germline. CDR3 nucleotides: TGCGCCAGCAGCTCCCCAACAGCCGCGGGGAACACTGAAGCTTTCTTT. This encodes CASSSPTAAGNTEAFF.

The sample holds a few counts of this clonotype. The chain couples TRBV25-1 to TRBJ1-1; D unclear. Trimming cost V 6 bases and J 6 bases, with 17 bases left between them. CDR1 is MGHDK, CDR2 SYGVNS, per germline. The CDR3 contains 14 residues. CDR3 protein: CASRGRQRRAEAFF. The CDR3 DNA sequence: TGTGCCAGCAGGGGCCGGCAGCGAAGGGCTGAAGCTTTCTTT.

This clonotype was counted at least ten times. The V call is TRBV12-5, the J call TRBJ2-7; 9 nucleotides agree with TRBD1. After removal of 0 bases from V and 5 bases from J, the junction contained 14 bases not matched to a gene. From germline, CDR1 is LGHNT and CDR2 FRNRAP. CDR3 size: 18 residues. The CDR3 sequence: CASGLVLTGQGSTNEQYF. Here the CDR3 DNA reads TGTGCTAGTGGTTTGGTACTGACGGGACAGGGCTCCACTAACGAGCAGTACTTC. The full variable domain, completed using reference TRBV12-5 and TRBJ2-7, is DARVTQTPRHKVTEMGQEVTMRCQPILGHNTVFWYRQTMMQGLELLAYFRNRAPLDDSGMPKDRFSAEMPDATLATLKIQPSEPRDSAVYFCASGLVLTGQGSTNEQYFGPGTRLTVT.